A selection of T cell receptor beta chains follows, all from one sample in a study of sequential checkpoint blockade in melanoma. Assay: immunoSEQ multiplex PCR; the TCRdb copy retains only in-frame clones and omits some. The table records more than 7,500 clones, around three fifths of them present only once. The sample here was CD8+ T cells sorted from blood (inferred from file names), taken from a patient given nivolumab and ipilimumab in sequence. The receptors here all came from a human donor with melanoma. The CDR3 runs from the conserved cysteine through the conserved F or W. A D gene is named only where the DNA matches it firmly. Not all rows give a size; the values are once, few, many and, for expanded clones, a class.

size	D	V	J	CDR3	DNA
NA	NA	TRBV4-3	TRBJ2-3	CASSQEDRSTDTQYF	TGCGCCAGCAGCCAAGAGGACAGAAGCACAGATACGCAGTATTTT
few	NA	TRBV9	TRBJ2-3	CASSVTGRGTDTQYF	TGTGCCAGCAGCGTAACTGGGAGGGGGACAGATACGCAGTATTTT
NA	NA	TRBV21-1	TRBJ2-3	CASKGPWQGSGTDTQYF	TGTGCCAGCAAAGGCCCCTGGCAGGGGTCCGGCACAGATACGCAGTATTTT
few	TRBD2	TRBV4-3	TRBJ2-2	CASSQDRKLAGITGELFF	TGCGCCAGCAGCCAAGATCGGAAGCTAGCGGGAATCACCGGGGAGCTGTTTTTT
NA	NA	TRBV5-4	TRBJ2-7	CASSHGDSGYEQYF	TGTGCCAGCAGCCATGGGGACAGCGGGTACGAGCAGTACTTC
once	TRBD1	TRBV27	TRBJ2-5	CASSIGTDETQYF	TGTGCCAGCAGTATCGGGACAGATGAGACCCAGTACTTC
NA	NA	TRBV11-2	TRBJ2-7	CASSIVGGAGEQYF	TGTGCCAGCAGCATTGTTGGGGGGGCGGGGGAGCAGTACTTC
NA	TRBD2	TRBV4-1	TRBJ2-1	CASSQDQERGAYNEQFF	TGCGCCAGCAGCCAAGATCAGGAGCGGGGGGCCTACAATGAGCAGTTCTTC
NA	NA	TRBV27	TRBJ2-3	CASSLVITDTQYF	TGTGCCAGCAGTTTAGTAATCACAGATACGCAGTATTTT
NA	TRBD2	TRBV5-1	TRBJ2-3	CASSLYGGDTDTQYF	TGCGCCAGCAGCTTGTACGGGGGGGACACAGATACGCAGTATTTT
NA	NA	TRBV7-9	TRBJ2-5	CASRLPGSQETQYF	TGTGCCAGCAGGCTTCCAGGGTCTCAAGAGACCCAGTACTTC
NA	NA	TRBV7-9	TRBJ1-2	CASSLGRQEYGYTF	TGTGCCAGCAGCTTAGGACGTCAGGAATATGGCTACACCTTC
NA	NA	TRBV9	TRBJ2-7	CASSPSGTLSSYEQYF	TGTGCCAGCAGCCCTTCCGGGACATTGAGCTCCTACGAGCAGTACTTC
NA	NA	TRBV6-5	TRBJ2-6	CASSPAGGANVLTF	TGTGCCAGTTCACCCGCGGGCGGGGCCAACGTCCTGACTTTC
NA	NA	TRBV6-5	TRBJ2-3	CASSYGADTDTQYF	TGTGCCAGCAGTTACGGGGCGGACACAGATACGCAGTATTTT
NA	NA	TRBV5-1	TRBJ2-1	CASSKTDNEQFF	TGCGCCAGCAGCAAGACAGACAATGAGCAGTTCTTC
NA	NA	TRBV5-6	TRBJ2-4	CASSLEGGVPAKNIQYF	TGTGCCAGCAGCTTGGAAGGGGGAGTCCCAGCCAAAAACATTCAGTACTTC
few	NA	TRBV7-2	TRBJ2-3	CASSILTSTDTQYF	TGTGCCAGCAGCATACTGACTAGCACAGATACGCAGTATTTT
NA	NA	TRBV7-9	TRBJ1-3	CASSLEGDSGNTIYF	TGTGCCAGCAGCTTAGAAGGGGATTCTGGAAACACCATATATTTT
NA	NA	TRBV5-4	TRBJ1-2	CASSLGAALGYGYTF	TGTGCCAGCAGCTTGGGGGCAGCACTCGGCTATGGCTACACCTTC
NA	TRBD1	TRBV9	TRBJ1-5	CASSPREGANQPQHF	TGTGCCAGCAGCCCCCGTGAGGGGGCAAATCAGCCCCAGCATTTT
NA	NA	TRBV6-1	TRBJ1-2	CASSEEIAGLFYGYTF	TGTGCCAGCAGTGAAGAGATAGCAGGGCTATTCTATGGCTACACCTTC
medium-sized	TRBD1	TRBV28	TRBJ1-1	CASRWGQRNTEAFF	TGTGCCAGCAGATGGGGACAGCGGAACACTGAAGCTTTCTTT
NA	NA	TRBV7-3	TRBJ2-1	CASSLGGANEQFF	TGTGCCAGCAGCTTAGGGGGGGCGAATGAGCAGTTCTTC
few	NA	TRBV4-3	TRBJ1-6	CASSQDSGSSYNSPLHF	TGCGCCAGCAGCCAAGATTCGGGAAGCTCCTATAATTCACCCCTCCACTTT
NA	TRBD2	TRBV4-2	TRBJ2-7	CASSTGTNYEQYF	TGTGCCAGCTCAACCGGGACTAACTACGAGCAGTACTTC